The clone carrying this TCR beta chain was recorded a few times. The CDR3 contains 15 residues. The germline gives CDR1 MNHNS, CDR2 SASEGT. Trimming pared 1 base from V and 6 bases from J, leaving 13 bases between. This sample was included in a study of blood T cell repertoires in COVID-19. For the study at large: T cells, B-cell-depleted T cells, or PBMCs supplied cDNA or gDNA.

As originally analysed: Estimation of nucleated cell counts relied on the amplification of reference gene primers. Sequenced by immunoSEQ multiplex PCR; TCRdb stores in-frame clones only, minus some. The V and J calls and the clone size are those of that table, but D and trimming were determined from the DNA. The repertoire consists of approximately 120,000 clones, with 74% occurring once and the leading ten covering over 4.5%. This chain joins TRBV6-1 and TRBJ1-5; unclear D gene. The TCR was taken from a man in his sixties with acute or convalescent COVID-19. Sequences were obtained from peripheral blood. CDR3 protein: CASSEGGFSPQPQHF. The CDR3 DNA is TGTGCCAGCAGTGAAGGAGGGTTTTCGCCTCAGCCCCAGCATTTT.